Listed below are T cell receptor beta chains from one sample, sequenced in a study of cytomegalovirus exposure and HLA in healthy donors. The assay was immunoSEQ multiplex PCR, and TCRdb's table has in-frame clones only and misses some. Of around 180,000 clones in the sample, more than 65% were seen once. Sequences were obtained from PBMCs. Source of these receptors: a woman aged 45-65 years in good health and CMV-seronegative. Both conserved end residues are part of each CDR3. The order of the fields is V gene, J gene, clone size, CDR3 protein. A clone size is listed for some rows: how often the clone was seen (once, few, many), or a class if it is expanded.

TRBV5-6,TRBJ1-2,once,CASSEMTGANYGYTF
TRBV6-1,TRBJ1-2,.,CASSVTVWGYTF
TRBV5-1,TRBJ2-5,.,CASSTSGGQETQYF
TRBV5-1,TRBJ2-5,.,CASSLYGAETQYF
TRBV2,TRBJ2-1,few,CASREDYNEQFF
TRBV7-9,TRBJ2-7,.,CASSLRTSGGPGSYEQYF
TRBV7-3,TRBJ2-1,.,CASSSRGGVRNEQFF
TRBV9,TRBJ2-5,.,CASSPRLAGGPGETQYF
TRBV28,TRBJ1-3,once,CASSTGTGKSGNTIYF
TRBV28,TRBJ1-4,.,CASTPEGGGGEKLFF
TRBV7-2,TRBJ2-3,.,CASSLEAAGGVTDTQYF
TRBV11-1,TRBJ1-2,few,CASSLTTSGGGGYTF
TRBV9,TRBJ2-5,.,CASSVGPVAETQYF
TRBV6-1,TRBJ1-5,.,CASSTDRVSQPQHF
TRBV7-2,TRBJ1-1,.,CASSQPRDIFVAEAFF
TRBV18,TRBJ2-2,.,CASSPTGLVGNTGELFF
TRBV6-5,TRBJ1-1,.,CASSTRGVRTEAFF
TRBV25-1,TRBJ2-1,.,CASSERDFYNEQFF
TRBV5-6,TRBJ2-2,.,CASSFTSGGASTGELFF
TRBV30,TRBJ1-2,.,CAWRSQGPHGYTF
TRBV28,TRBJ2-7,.,CASSLYFAPGQGRSYEQYF
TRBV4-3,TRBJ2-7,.,CASSQRTGDYEQYF
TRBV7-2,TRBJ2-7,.,CASSYVFPAGYEQYF
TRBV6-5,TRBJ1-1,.,CASSYRGQGSEAFF
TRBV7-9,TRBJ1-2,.,CASSLDGGLVTGYTF
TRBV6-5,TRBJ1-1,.,CASYGGQVNTEAFF
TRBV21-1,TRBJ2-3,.,CASSKVGGSRTDTQYF
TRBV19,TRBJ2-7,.,CASSGDRRREQYF
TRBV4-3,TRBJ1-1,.,CASSQDRRGPGAFF
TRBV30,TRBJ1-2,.,CAWSERTGGVGGYTF
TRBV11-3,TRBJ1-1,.,CASSSGMHTEAFF
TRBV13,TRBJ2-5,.,CASSSTDRGETQYF
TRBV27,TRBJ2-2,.,CASSFIAGGTNTGELFF
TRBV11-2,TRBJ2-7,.,CASSQKVDTYEQYF
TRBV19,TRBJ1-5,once,CASSFQTGRDQPQHF
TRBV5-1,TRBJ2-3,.,CASGTSGVEDTQYF
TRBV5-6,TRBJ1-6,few,CASSLSLYNSPLHF
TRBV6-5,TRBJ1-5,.,CASSATGDSNQPQHF
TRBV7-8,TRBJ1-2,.,CASSSDRGVGGYTF
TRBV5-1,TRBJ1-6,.,CASSLGPGNSPLHF